The rows below give T cell receptor beta chains drawn from one sample of a study of memory CD4+ T cells and cytomegalovirus serostatus. Here immunoSEQ multiplex PCR was the method, and the copy in TCRdb shows in-frame clones only, minus some. The repertoire holds about 27,000 clones, about 78% seen once, with approximately 0.97% in the top ten. Sequenced sample: memory CD4+ T cells from blood. The source of these receptors is an adult in good health and CMV-seronegative. CDR3s include the opening cysteine and the closing phenylalanine or tryptophan. The D gene is left open where the match is weak. Where a row states a size, it is once, few, many or the class of an expanded clone; other rows omit it.

d_gene,v_gene,j_gene,abundance,CDR3aa,CDR3nt
-,TRBV11-3,TRBJ2-1,-,CASSSGTYNEQFF,TGTGCCAGCAGTTCCGGGACCTACAATGAGCAGTTCTTC
TRBD1,TRBV18,TRBJ2-7,-,CASSGYGQVPPYEQYF,TGTGCCAGCTCGGGGTACGGACAGGTGCCCCCCTACGAGCAGTACTTC
-,TRBV2,TRBJ2-7,few,CASSLGPNYEQYF,TGTGCCAGCAGTCTCGGACCCAACTACGAGCAGTACTTC
TRBD1,TRBV19,TRBJ1-5,few,CATHRGGSNQPQHF,TGTGCCACCCACAGGGGTGGAAGCAATCAGCCCCAGCATTTT
TRBD1,TRBV6-1,TRBJ1-1,-,CASTTGPNTEAFF,TGTGCCAGCACGACAGGGCCAAACACTGAAGCTTTCTTT
-,TRBV7-8,TRBJ1-2,-,CASSLENSPYGYTF,TGTGCCAGCAGCTTAGAGAACAGTCCTTATGGCTACACCTTC
TRBD2,TRBV6-1,TRBJ2-3,-,CASSGGSSGEVSTDTQYF,TGTGCCAGCAGTGGGGGGAGTAGCGGGGAGGTTAGCACAGATACGCAGTATTTT
-,TRBV5-8,TRBJ1-5,-,CASSLGDSYTNQPQHF,TGTGCCAGCAGCTTGGGGGACTCCTACACAAATCAGCCCCAGCATTTT
TRBD2,TRBV11-3,TRBJ2-1,-,CASSLESGRYNEQFF,TGTGCCAGCAGCTTAGAAAGCGGGAGATACAATGAGCAGTTCTTC
-,TRBV19,TRBJ1-2,-,CASSIPGGSQGGYTF,TGTGCCAGTAGTATTCCGGGGGGATCGCAAGGTGGCTACACCTTC
-,TRBV19,TRBJ1-4,once,CASRHIVGNTDEKLFF,TGTGCCAGTAGACACATAGTCGGGAACACGGACGAAAAACTGTTTTTT
TRBD1,TRBV11-2,TRBJ1-2,-,CASSPGQDYGYTF,TGTGCCAGCAGCCCGGGACAGGACTATGGCTACACCTTC
-,TRBV6-1,TRBJ2-5,-,CASRGWGGAGETQYF,TGTGCCAGCAGGGGCTGGGGGGGCGCCGGGGAGACCCAGTACTTC
-,TRBV10-2,TRBJ1-2,-,CASSETTRTVGYGYTF,TGCGCCAGCAGTGAGACCACTAGGACAGTGGGTTATGGCTACACCTTC